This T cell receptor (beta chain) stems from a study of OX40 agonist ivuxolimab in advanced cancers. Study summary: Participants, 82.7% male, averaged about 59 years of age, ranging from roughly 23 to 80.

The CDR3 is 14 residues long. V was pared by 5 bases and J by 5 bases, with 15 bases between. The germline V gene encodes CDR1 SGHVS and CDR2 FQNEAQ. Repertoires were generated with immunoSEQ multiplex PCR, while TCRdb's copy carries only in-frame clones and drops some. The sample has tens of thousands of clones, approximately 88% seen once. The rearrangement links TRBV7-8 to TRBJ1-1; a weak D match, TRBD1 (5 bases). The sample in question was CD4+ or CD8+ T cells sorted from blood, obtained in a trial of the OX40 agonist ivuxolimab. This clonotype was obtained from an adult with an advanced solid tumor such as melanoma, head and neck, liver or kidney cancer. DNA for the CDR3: TGTGCCAGCAGCCCTTTTAGGGAGGGGACTGAAGCTTTCTTT. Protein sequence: CASSPFREGTEAFF.